These T cell receptor beta chains were read from a single sample in a study of T cells after yellow fever vaccination. Using its own MiXCR run on the 5' RACE reads, TCRdb lists one record per CDR3 protein. The table records hundreds of thousands of distinct CDR3 sequences, approximately 19% of them present only once. The material sequenced was PBMCs, taken before the yellow fever booster vaccination. The receptors stem from a man aged 18 to 29 who received the YFV17D yellow fever vaccine. Each CDR3 is given with its conserved first and last residue. D genes are given only for firm matches. Not every row has a clone size; where given, it reads once, few, many or a size class.

D gene: TRBD2; J gene: TRBJ2-7; V gene: TRBV10-1; clone size: few; CDR3 DNA: TGCGCCAGCAGCCCGGGACTAGCGGGGGCCCTGGAGCAGTACTTC; CDR3 protein: CASSPGLAGALEQYF
D gene: NA; J gene: TRBJ2-5; V gene: TRBV6-1; clone size: NA; CDR3 DNA: TGTGCCAGCAGCCCCCGCAGGAAGGAGACCCAGTACTTC; CDR3 protein: CASSPRRKETQYF
D gene: NA; J gene: TRBJ2-5; V gene: TRBV7-2; clone size: NA; CDR3 DNA: TGTGCCAGCAGCTTAGTCCGGGGCCTGGAGACCCAGTACTTC; CDR3 protein: CASSLVRGLETQYF
D gene: NA; J gene: TRBJ1-1; V gene: TRBV24-1; clone size: few; CDR3 DNA: TGTGCCACCAGTGAGGGCGTCGGTAGGTTCGCTGAAGCTTTCTTT; CDR3 protein: CATSEGVGRFAEAFF
D gene: TRBD1; J gene: TRBJ1-5; V gene: TRBV20-1; clone size: many; CDR3 DNA: TGCAGTGCGAACAGGGGGGTCGGTCAGCCCCAGCATTTT; CDR3 protein: CSANRGVGQPQHF
D gene: NA; J gene: TRBJ2-1; V gene: TRBV4-2; clone size: NA; CDR3 DNA: TGTGCCAGCAGCCCCGATCGCGCGGCCCACTCCTACAATGAGCAGTTCTTC; CDR3 protein: CASSPDRAAHSYNEQFF
D gene: NA; J gene: TRBJ1-2; V gene: TRBV12-3/TRBV12-4; clone size: few; CDR3 DNA: TGTGCCAGCAGTTTGGCAGGGGCCTATGGCTACACCTTC; CDR3 protein: CASSLAGAYGYTF
D gene: NA; J gene: TRBJ2-3; V gene: TRBV5-4; clone size: once; CDR3 DNA: TGTGCCAGCAGCTTGCGGCTAGCTCAGTCTCTCGATACGCAGTATTTT; CDR3 protein: CASSLRLAQSLDTQYF
D gene: NA; J gene: TRBJ2-2; V gene: TRBV10-1; clone size: few; CDR3 DNA: TGCGCCAGCAGGCCCCGCTCGGACATCGGGGAGCTGTTTTTT; CDR3 protein: CASRPRSDIGELFF
D gene: TRBD1; J gene: TRBJ1-5; V gene: TRBV7-6; clone size: NA; CDR3 DNA: TGTGCCAGCAGCCCTTCACCAGGGGGGCCCCAGCATTTT; CDR3 protein: CASSPSPGGPQHF
D gene: NA; J gene: TRBJ2-1; V gene: TRBV7-2; clone size: few; CDR3 DNA: TGTGCCAGCAGCCCCCTGGGTGGGGTCGGTGAGCAGTTCTTC; CDR3 protein: CASSPLGGVGEQFF
D gene: NA; J gene: TRBJ2-3; V gene: TRBV29-1; clone size: NA; CDR3 DNA: TGCAGCGCAATCCAACTCCTCGGTGGGACAGATACGCAGTATTTT; CDR3 protein: CSAIQLLGGTDTQYF
D gene: TRBD1; J gene: TRBJ2-3; V gene: TRBV20-1; clone size: few; CDR3 DNA: TGCAGTGCTAGTAATCCACAGACAGGGGCAGATACGCAGTATTTT; CDR3 protein: CSASNPQTGADTQYF
D gene: NA; J gene: TRBJ2-1; V gene: TRBV5-5; clone size: few; CDR3 DNA: TGTGCCAGCAGCTTCAGGTTAGGGTTTATCTACAATGAGCAGTTCTTC; CDR3 protein: CASSFRLGFIYNEQFF
D gene: NA; J gene: TRBJ1-1; V gene: TRBV2; clone size: few; CDR3 DNA: TGTGCCAGCAGTGCCGAGTTGAACACTGAAGCTTTCTTT; CDR3 protein: CASSAELNTEAFF
D gene: TRBD1; J gene: TRBJ2-5; V gene: TRBV7-6; clone size: many; CDR3 DNA: TGTGCCAGCAGCTTAGCAATGGGACAGGGAATAGAGACCCAGTACTTC; CDR3 protein: CASSLAMGQGIETQYF
D gene: NA; J gene: TRBJ2-2; V gene: TRBV9; clone size: few; CDR3 DNA: TGTGCCAGCAGCGTTGAGGGGAGACCGAACACCGGGGAGCTGTTTTTT; CDR3 protein: CASSVEGRPNTGELFF